This is a list of T cell receptor beta chains from one sample in a study of CD8+CD57+ T cells in acquired aplastic anemia. A single record per CDR3 protein comes from TCRdb applying MiXCR to the reads. This table has 100,000 to 120,000 distinct CDR3 sequences, approximately 48% appearing once. Sample: sorted CD4+, CD8+, or CD8+CD57+ T cells (not recorded which) from PBMCs. The receptors were gathered from a human donor in good health, serving as a control. Each CDR3 is given with its conserved first and last residue. D genes are given only for firm matches. Rows may omit the clone size; those that give it use once, few, many or a size class.

clone size: -; D gene: -; V gene: TRBV25-1; J gene: TRBJ1-1; CDR3 protein: CASVKRTGTEAFF; CDR3 DNA: TGTGCCAGCGTTAAACGAACTGGCACTGAAGCTTTCTTT
clone size: -; D gene: -; V gene: TRBV19; J gene: TRBJ1-3; CDR3 protein: CASSTRDVGNTIYF; CDR3 DNA: TGTGCCAGTAGTACGCGGGACGTTGGAAACACCATATATTTT
clone size: many; D gene: TRBD1; V gene: TRBV4-1; J gene: TRBJ1-2; CDR3 protein: CASSQVRTGTVNYGYTF; CDR3 DNA: TGCGCCAGCAGCCAAGTTCGGACAGGAACCGTCAACTATGGCTACACCTTC
clone size: -; D gene: -; V gene: TRBV29-1; J gene: TRBJ1-2; CDR3 protein: CSVEDLGGGYTF; CDR3 DNA: TGCAGCGTTGAAGATCTCGGGGGTGGCTACACCTTC
clone size: many; D gene: -; V gene: TRBV4-3; J gene: TRBJ2-1; CDR3 protein: CASSQGSEQFF; CDR3 DNA: TGCGCCAGCAGCCAGGGGAGTGAGCAGTTCTTC
clone size: -; D gene: -; V gene: TRBV7-8; J gene: TRBJ2-7; CDR3 protein: CASRSNYEQYF; CDR3 DNA: TGTGCCAGCAGATCCAACTACGAGCAGTACTTC
clone size: few; D gene: -; V gene: TRBV12-3/TRBV12-4; J gene: TRBJ1-1; CDR3 protein: CASRPRQASEAFF; CDR3 DNA: TGTGCCAGCAGGCCCAGACAGGCGTCTGAAGCTTTCTTT
clone size: -; D gene: TRBD1; V gene: TRBV25-1; J gene: TRBJ1-1; CDR3 protein: CASSAHGQGYTEVFF; CDR3 DNA: TGTGCCAGCAGCGCTCACGGACAGGGGTACACTGAAGTTTTCTTT
clone size: -; D gene: TRBD2; V gene: TRBV10-3; J gene: TRBJ2-3; CDR3 protein: CAISGTSGGKDTQYF; CDR3 DNA: TGTGCCATCAGTGGCACTAGCGGGGGGAAAGATACGCAGTATTTT
clone size: few; D gene: -; V gene: TRBV25-1; J gene: TRBJ1-4; CDR3 protein: CASSPSHGRMGNEKLFF; CDR3 DNA: TGTGCCAGCAGTCCCTCACATGGACGGATGGGTAACGAAAAACTGTTTTTT
clone size: many; D gene: -; V gene: TRBV19; J gene: TRBJ1-2; CDR3 protein: CASSIRQINGYTF; CDR3 DNA: TGTGCCAGTAGTATAAGACAAATTAATGGCTACACCTTC
clone size: few; D gene: TRBD1; V gene: TRBV25-1; J gene: TRBJ1-6; CDR3 protein: CASSEWGTGVLSPLHF; CDR3 DNA: TGTGCCAGCAGTGAATGGGGGACAGGCGTACTGTCACCCCTCCACTTT
clone size: -; D gene: -; V gene: TRBV29-1; J gene: TRBJ1-1; CDR3 protein: CSVRSGEYSGNTEAFF; CDR3 DNA: TGCAGCGTTCGTAGCGGGGAATACTCTGGAAACACTGAAGCTTTCTTT
clone size: many; D gene: -; V gene: TRBV19; J gene: TRBJ2-2; CDR3 protein: CASRGGTGELFF; CDR3 DNA: TGTGCCAGTAGGGGGGGCACCGGGGAGCTGTTTTTT
clone size: -; D gene: -; V gene: TRBV24-1; J gene: TRBJ1-2; CDR3 protein: CATSETSVAYGYTF; CDR3 DNA: TGTGCCACCAGTGAGACCTCAGTGGCCTATGGCTACACCTTC
clone size: -; D gene: TRBD1; V gene: TRBV15; J gene: TRBJ2-7; CDR3 protein: CATSTATGGRYEQYF; CDR3 DNA: TGTGCCACCAGCACCGCGACAGGGGGACGCTACGAGCAGTACTTC
clone size: many; D gene: -; V gene: TRBV7-9; J gene: TRBJ1-4; CDR3 protein: CASSLSTATNEKLFF; CDR3 DNA: TGTGCCAGCAGCTTAAGTACAGCAACTAATGAAAAACTGTTTTTT
clone size: many; D gene: -; V gene: TRBV6-5; J gene: TRBJ1-1; CDR3 protein: CASSYGGSNTEAFF; CDR3 DNA: TGTGCCAGCAGTTACGGGGGGAGTAACACTGAAGCTTTCTTT
clone size: few; D gene: TRBD2; V gene: TRBV10-2; J gene: TRBJ2-5; CDR3 protein: CASSETGTREETQYF; CDR3 DNA: TGCGCCAGCAGTGAGACCGGGACTAGGGAAGAGACCCAGTACTTC
clone size: many; D gene: TRBD1; V gene: TRBV5-8; J gene: TRBJ2-7; CDR3 protein: CASNSLTGYYEQYF; CDR3 DNA: TGTGCCAGCAACTCCCTGACAGGGTACTACGAGCAGTACTTC
clone size: -; D gene: TRBD1; V gene: TRBV12-3/TRBV12-4; J gene: TRBJ2-7; CDR3 protein: CASSVPDRDDYEQYF; CDR3 DNA: TGTGCCAGCAGTGTCCCCGACAGGGATGATTACGAGCAGTACTTC
clone size: many; D gene: TRBD1; V gene: TRBV29-1; J gene: TRBJ2-3; CDR3 protein: CSERGTGGTDTQYF; CDR3 DNA: TGCAGCGAACGAGGGACAGGTGGCACAGATACGCAGTATTTT
clone size: -; D gene: -; V gene: TRBV5-1; J gene: TRBJ1-4; CDR3 protein: CASSLDATNEKLFF; CDR3 DNA: TGCGCCAGCAGCTTAGATGCAACTAATGAAAAACTGTTTTTT
clone size: -; D gene: -; V gene: TRBV27; J gene: TRBJ2-3; CDR3 protein: CASSLGRSPPDTQYF; CDR3 DNA: TGTGCCAGCAGTTTAGGCAGGTCCCCCCCAGATACGCAGTATTTT